The clone carrying this T cell receptor (beta chain) was seen a handful of times. This specimen comes from a study of cytomegalovirus exposure and HLA in healthy donors. This PCR relied on a set of 60 Vbeta primers and 13 Jbeta primers. TCRdb's copy holds only in-frame clones and misses some; the assay was immunoSEQ multiplex PCR. This sample has roughly 150,000 clones, with 70% to 85% found just once. CDR1 and CDR2 (germline): SGHTA, FQGNSA. V shed 1 base and J shed 8 bases, with 14 bases lying between them. The CDR3 contains 14 residues. The sample was PBMCs. The chain couples TRBV7-2 to TRBJ1-2; D remains unclear. The receptor was isolated from a man aged 45-65 years in good health and CMV-seropositive. The CDR3 region has the DNA TGTGCCAGCAGCTTAGAGGCCTCGGCTAGGGGCTACACCTTC. Translation: CASSLEASARGYTF.